This TCR beta chain was identified during a study of T cell responses to AZD1222 COVID-19 vaccine. Study summary: Second-dose groups at about 4 or about 12 weeks were pooled. Study-level points and caveats: No repertoire was sampled before or during the peak T cell response, only after it. Females made up more of the donors, who were largely white British, and clonal diversity may have come out too low. Spike-specific TCR breadth and depth went up after people got two AZD1222 doses.

Sequenced by immunoSEQ multiplex PCR; TCRdb stores in-frame clones only, minus some. The sample lists 90,000 to 110,000 clones, about 85% occurring once. The CDR3 extends over 16 amino acids. Germline CDR1 is MDHEN and CDR2 is SYDVKM. Trimming cost V 5 bases and J 3 bases; bases outside gene matches: 6. As regards this clone: The antigen remains unidentified.

This chain connects TRBV28 to TRBJ2-3; 12 bases map to TRBD2. This clonotype was obtained from an adult in good health. Material: peripheral blood, obtained on day 0 of AZD1222 vaccination. This CDR3 reads CASSDQGLAGTDTQYF. CDR3 bases: TGTGCCAGCAGTGATCAAGGACTAGCGGGAACAGATACGCAGTATTTT.